This TCR beta chain was sequenced for a study of human T cells and chemical hapten exposure. Whole-study context: Sensitization involved placing 2% DPC onto an approximately 2 cm by approximately 2 cm region of upper inner arm skin.

Study conclusions and caveats: While controls formed fewer of them, expanded TCRs formed significantly more large CDR3 similarity clusters. No change in TCRs above 1 in 1000 frequency was produced by DPC sensitization.

Specified time point: pre-sensitization, week 0. Treatment noted: therapeutic diphenylcyclopropenone sensitization with weekly scalp DPC. At least ten counts were recorded for this clonotype. Its antigen is undetermined. TCRdb passed the RACE reads through MiXCR, listing each CDR3 protein once. Here the sample spans more than 55,000 distinct CDR3 sequences, more than 7.5% being singletons. The CDR3 runs 15 residues. V lost 4 bases, J lost 0 bases, and 7 bases lay in between. CDR1 SGHDN and CDR2 FVKESK come from the germline V gene. The specimen comprised whole blood, sampled in connection with sensitization to the hapten diphenylcyclopropenone (DPC). The rearrangement links TRBV14 to TRBJ2-6; the D gene is possibly TRBD1 (5 bases). The TCR comes from a man in his forties or fifties with alopecia areata. Some clones in this sample may be carry-over from other donors' samples. CDR3 loop: CASSPQGSGANVLTF. The DNA of the CDR3 is TGTGCCAGCAGCCCTCAGGGCTCTGGGGCCAACGTCCTGACTTTC. Combining the CDR3 with reference TRBV14 and TRBJ2-6 gives the whole variable domain EAGVTQFPSHSVIEKGQTVTLRCDPISGHDNLYWYRRVMGKEIKFLLHFVKESKQDESGMPNNRFLAERTGGTYSTLKVQPAELEDSGVYFCASSPQGSGANVLTFGAGSRLTVL.